The 3 T cell receptor beta chains below were found in one sample sequenced in a study of cytomegalovirus exposure and HLA in healthy donors. 13 Jbeta primers and 60 Vbeta primers were used for the PCR. Here immunoSEQ multiplex PCR was the method, and the copy in TCRdb shows in-frame clones only, minus some. The data hold fewer than 95,000 clones, with 85% observed a single time. Sequences were obtained from PBMCs. Receptors originate from a man in his forties in good health and CMV-seropositive.

The chain's CDR3 is CSETGTGEGRTNTEAFF. The CDR3 region has the DNA TGCAGCGAGACCGGGACAGGGGAGGGGAGGACGAACACTGAAGCTTTCTTT. This chain joins TRBV29-1 and TRBJ1-1; 10 bases map to TRBD1. The CDR3 has 17 amino acids. V gave up 7 bases and J gave up 1 base; unmatched junction bases: 15. Germline CDR1 reads SQVTM; CDR2 reads ANQGSEA. The whole variable domain, filled in from reference TRBV29-1 and TRBJ1-1, reads SAVISQKPSRDICQRGTSLTIQCQVDSQVTMMFWYRQQPGQSLTLIATANQGSEATYESGFVIDKFPISRPNLTFSTLTVSNMSPEDSSIYLCSETGTGEGRTNTEAFFGQGTRLTVV.

The chain employs TRBV7-9 and TRBJ2-5, with 11 nucleotides matching TRBD2. This CDR3 contains 18 residues. CDR1 is SEHNR, CDR2 FQNEAQ, per germline (reference sequence). J gave up 9 bases and V 2 bases, and 17 bases lay outside the gene matches. CDR3 loop: CASSLYGTGKASGRSQYF. The CDR3 DNA follows: TGTGCCAGCAGCTTATACGGGACAGGGAAGGCTAGCGGGAGGTCCCAGTACTTC.

The V and J genes are TRBV19 and TRBJ2-1, with 8 bases aligning to TRBD1. The germline gives CDR1 LNHDA, CDR2 SQIVND (reference sequence). The CDR3 length is 14 residues. With V trimmed by 4 bases and J by 6 bases, 5 bases remained unmatched. The CDR3 loop is CASSTYQGANEQFF. The CDR3 DNA reads as TGTGCCAGTAGTACCTACCAGGGGGCCAATGAGCAGTTCTTC.